Each of the 25 T cell receptor beta chains below was sequenced from the same sample in a study of blood T cell repertoires in COVID-19. TCRdb keeps only in-frame clones here, not all; method: immunoSEQ multiplex PCR. Seen here are about 170,000 clones, approximately 84% observed once, and the top ten hold about a fifth. Sequencing input: peripheral blood. These receptors all stem from a woman of 80 years or more with acute or convalescent COVID-19.

The rearrangement joins TRBV6-2 or TRBV6-3 to TRBJ1-3, with 9 bases aligning to TRBD1. With V trimmed by 6 bases and J by 2 bases, 2 bases remained unmatched. Germline V gives CDR1 MNHEY, CDR2 SVGEGT. CDR3 length: 14 residues. CDR3 protein: CASSRDRAGNTIYF. The CDR3, as DNA: TGTGCCAGCAGCCGGGACAGGGCTGGAAACACCATATATTTT.

The chain combines TRBV5-6 with TRBJ2-1; possible D gene TRBD1, 5 bases. Germline values: CDR1 SGHDT, CDR2 YYEEEE. Trimming took off 5 bases at V and 3 bases at J, with 12 bases between the two ends. The CDR3 runs 14 residues. The DNA for the CDR3 is TGTGCCAGCAGAGAACAGGTCGTCTACAATGAGCAGTTCTTC. This translates into CASREQVVYNEQFF.

Notes on this clone: An end of the junction differs from the germline gene, which may be a read error. The chain employs TRBV7-6 and TRBJ2-1; 10 bases are a match to TRBD2. In germline, CDR1 is SGHVS, CDR2 FNYEAQ. The CDR3 covers 14 residues. CDR3 sequence (DNA): TGTGCCAGCAGCCTAGCGGGAGATCTTAATGAGCAGTTCTTC. Protein product: CASSLAGDLNEQFF.

The chain links TRBV5-6 to TRBJ2-3; 7 bases are shared with TRBD1. The germline gives CDR1 SGHDT, CDR2 YYEEEE. V lost 3 bases to trimming and J lost 1 base; unmatched junction nucleotides: 8. The CDR3 contains 16 residues. This CDR3 reads CASSSGPGTGTDTQYF. Here the CDR3 DNA reads TGTGCCAGCAGCTCCGGCCCCGGGACAGGCACAGATACGCAGTATTTT.

The chain has TRBV6-1 and TRBJ1-2, with 7 bases lining up with TRBD1. The CDR3 has 15 amino acids. Trimming removed 2 bases from V and 4 bases from J; junction bases left unmatched: 7. Germline-derived CDR1 and CDR2 are MNHNS and SASEGT. The CDR3 DNA is TGTGCCAGCAGTGAATGGGACAGATCTCTCTATGGCTACACCTTC. Encoded protein: CASSEWDRSLYGYTF.

This chain connects TRBV10-3 to TRBJ2-5; 7 bases fit TRBD2. With V trimmed by 6 bases and J by 5 bases, 3 bases remained unmatched. CDR1 is ENHRY, CDR2 SYGVKD, per germline. CDR3 length: 12 amino acids. The chain's CDR3 is CAIRSGRETQYF. In DNA, the CDR3 is TGTGCCATCAGGTCCGGGAGGGAGACCCAGTACTTC.

The J gene is TRBJ2-7, the V gene TRBV19, with no clear D. The V end lost 5 bases, the J end lost 0 bases, and 11 bases lay between the germline ends. Germline CDR1 and CDR2: LNHDA and SQIVND (reference sequence). The CDR3 extends over 14 amino acids. Here the CDR3 DNA reads TGTGCCAGTAGTGTCCAGGTCTTCTCCTACGAGCAGTACTTC. This sequence encodes CASSVQVFSYEQYF.

With regard to this clone: The same CDR3 arises from other DNA sequences in this sample as well. This chain links TRBV27 with TRBJ2-2; D is unclear. The V gene's germline CDR1 is MNHEY and CDR2 SMNVEV (reference sequence). The length of the CDR3 is 12 residues. V lost 5 bases to trimming and J lost 3 bases, with 4 bases between them. CDR3 sequence reads: CASSPYTGELFF. CDR3 DNA: TGTGCCAGCAGTCCTTACACCGGGGAGCTGTTTTTT.

This rearrangement joins TRBV5-1 to TRBJ2-3; D possibly corresponds to TRBD2 (7 bases). The CDR3 covers 15 residues. Trimming cost V 2 bases and J 0 bases, with 10 bases left between them. Germline lookup yields CDR1 SGHRS and CDR2 YFSETQ. The CDR3 is CASSLGGESTDTQYF. The CDR3 coding sequence is TGCGCCAGCAGCTTAGGGGGGGAGAGCACAGATACGCAGTATTTT.

The rearrangement joins TRBV24-1 to TRBJ2-7; D may be TRBD2 (5 bases). The CDR3 has 17 amino acids. The ends were cut back, 4 bases at V and 2 bases at J, with 20 bases in the middle. Germline CDR1 reads KGHDR; CDR2 reads SFDVKD. DNA for the CDR3: TGTGCCACCAGTGACCCCACCAATCAACTAGTCCCCTACGAGCAGTACTTC. Its translation: CATSDPTNQLVPYEQYF.

This chain joins TRBV28 and TRBJ2-3; a possible D gene is TRBD2 (5 bases). Trimming cost V 8 bases and J 2 bases, with 8 bases left between them. Per the germline V gene, CDR1 is MDHEN and CDR2 is SYDVKM. This CDR3 has 12 residues. The DNA for the CDR3 is TGTGCCAGCCGGGGAACCACAGATACGCAGTATTTT. It specifies CASRGTTDTQYF. Full variable domain (rest looked up from reference TRBV28 and TRBJ2-3): DVKVTQSSRYLVKRTGEKVFLECVQDMDHENMFWYRQDPGLGLRLIYFSYDVKMKEKGDIPEGYSVSREKKERFSLILESASTNQTSMYLCASRGTTDTQYFGPGTRLTVL.

The genes are TRBV4-2 and TRBJ2-1; maybe TRBD2 (6 bases). The germline gives CDR1 LGHNA, CDR2 YNFKEQ. CDR3 length: 19 residues. V was trimmed by 0 bases and J by 4 bases, leaving 22 bases between them. The CDR3 sequence is CASSQEGTGEYTVYNEQFF. The CDR3 bases are TGTGCCAGCAGCCAAGAGGGGACGGGAGAATATACGGTATACAATGAGCAGTTCTTC.

CDR3 DNA: TGTGCCATCAGTGAGGGACTAGCGGGCGTCCAAGAGACCCAGTACTTC. This translates into CAISEGLAGVQETQYF. The chain combines TRBV10-3 with TRBJ2-5; 11 nucleotides agree with TRBD2. There are 16 residues in the CDR3. With 2 bases clipped from V and 1 base from J, the junction kept 3 bases outside the gene matches. Germline V gives CDR1 ENHRY, CDR2 SYGVKD.

The V and J genes are TRBV7-9 and TRBJ2-2; 10 nucleotides line up with TRBD1. The germline V gene encodes CDR1 SEHNR and CDR2 FQNEAQ (reference sequence). The CDR3 covers 15 residues. Trimming took 1 base from V and 6 from J; bases not matched to a gene: 2. Here the CDR3 DNA reads TGTGCCAGCAGCTTAGTAGGGACAGGGGCCGGGGAGCTGTTTTTT. This encodes CASSLVGTGAGELFF.

The chain links TRBV10-2 to TRBJ1-2; D not resolved. Germline CDR1 WSHSY, CDR2 SAAADI. This CDR3 spans 13 amino acids. Trimming shortened V by 3 bases and J by 2 bases, and 7 bases separated the two germline ends. DNA of the CDR3: TGCGCCAGCAGTGAAGGCAGGAACTATGGCTACACCTTC. Its protein is CASSEGRNYGYTF.

The chain is built from TRBV5-1 and TRBJ1-1; D remains unclear. Per the germline V gene, CDR1 is SGHRS and CDR2 is YFSETQ. The CDR3 length is 14 residues. With 5 bases removed from V and 1 base from J, the gap between germline ends came to 12 bases. CDR3 residues: CASRSDGGNTEAFF. For the CDR3, the DNA is TGCGCCAGCAGATCGGACGGAGGGAACACTGAAGCTTTCTTT.

The V gene is TRBV27, the J gene TRBJ1-2; a possible D gene is TRBD1 (6 bases). The CDR3 runs 17 residues. With 5 bases removed from V and 0 bases from J, the gap between germline ends came to 19 bases. Per germline, CDR1 MNHEY and CDR2 SMNVEV (reference sequence). The CDR3 loop reads CASSPYPGQLANYGYTF. DNA of the CDR3: TGTGCCAGCAGTCCCTACCCAGGACAGCTAGCTAACTATGGCTACACCTTC.

This clone was seen only a few times. The chain recombines TRBV7-6 with TRBJ2-1, with 13 bases identical to TRBD2. V was pared by 3 bases and J by 6 bases, with 2 bases of the junction left unmatched. The CDR3 has 15 residues. CDR1 is SGHVS, CDR2 FNYEAQ, per germline. DNA of the CDR3: TGTGCCAGCAGCTTGGGACTAGCGGGGCGCAATGAGCAGTTCTTC. It yields the protein CASSLGLAGRNEQFF. The full variable domain, rest sourced from reference TRBV7-6 and TRBJ2-1, is GAGVSQSPRYKVTKRGQDVALRCDPISGHVSLYWYRQALGQGPEFLTYFNYEAQQDKSGLPNDRFSAERPEGSISTLTIQRTEQRDSAMYRCASSLGLAGRNEQFFGPGTRLTVL.

Only one count was recorded for this clone. The chain recombines TRBV28 with TRBJ2-3, with D hard to call. Germline CDR1 and CDR2: MDHEN and SYDVKM. The CDR3 is 12 residues long. V lost 5 bases, J lost 5 bases, and 8 bases lay in between. CDR3 nucleotide sequence: TGTGCCAGCAGTCCCCGTATAGATACGCAGTATTTT. The encoded protein is CASSPRIDTQYF.

V gene TRBV7-2 combines with J gene TRBJ2-7; maybe TRBD2 (7 bases). This CDR3 is built from 14 residues. Per the germline V gene, CDR1 is SGHTA and CDR2 is FQGNSA. Deletions cut 0 bases from V and 4 bases from J, with 10 bases between. The chain's CDR3 is CASSLARGGYEQYF. The DNA for the CDR3 is TGTGCCAGCAGCTTAGCCAGGGGAGGGTACGAGCAGTACTTC. The entire variable domain, with the rest obtained from reference TRBV7-2 and TRBJ2-7, is as follows: GAGVSQSPSNKVTEKGKDVELRCDPISGHTALYWYRQSLGQGLEFLIYFQGNSAPDKSGLPSDRFSAERTGGSVSTLTIQRTQQEDSAVYLCASSLARGGYEQYFGPGTRLTVT.

The chain recombines TRBV27 with TRBJ1-1; D perhaps matches TRBD1 (5 bases). Looked up from germline, CDR1 is MNHEY and CDR2 is SMNVEV (reference sequence). Trimming took 4 bases from V and 2 from J, leaving 11 bases between them. The CDR3 extends over 14 amino acids. For the CDR3, the DNA is TGTGCCAGCAGTTCCCGGACACCTAACACTGAAGCTTTCTTT. This translates into CASSSRTPNTEAFF.

The chain links TRBV12-3 or TRBV12-4 to TRBJ2-1, with D possibly matching TRBD2 (5 bases). V lost 6 bases to trimming and J lost 3 bases, with 9 bases between them. The CDR3 covers 13 residues. CDR3 DNA sequence: TGTGCCAGCAGATCCGGGGTCTACAATGAGCAGTTCTTC. It translates to CASRSGVYNEQFF.

This rearrangement joins TRBV19 to TRBJ1-2; D perhaps matches TRBD1 (5 bases). Deletions cut 11 bases from V and 8 bases from J, with 18 bases between. The V gene's germline CDR1 is LNHDA and CDR2 SQIVND (reference sequence). The length of the CDR3 is 12 residues. Written as DNA, the CDR3 is TGTGCCGGGACTGACGCGGCGGGAGGCTACACCTTC. Translating it yields CAGTDAAGGYTF.

V is TRBV5-1 and J is TRBJ2-1, with 11 bases that match TRBD2. Germline CDR1 is SGHRS and CDR2 is YFSETQ. The CDR3 totals 14 residues. With 7 bases clipped from V and 5 bases from J, the junction kept 5 bases outside the gene matches. The CDR3 DNA reads as TGCGCCAGCGGGACTAGCGGAAGGAACAATGAGCAGTTCTTC. Translating gives CASGTSGRNNEQFF.

This chain links TRBV7-8 with TRBJ1-5; D remains unclear. Germline CDR1 is SGHVS and CDR2 is FQNEAQ. This CDR3 has 17 residues. The V and J ends lost 1 base and 0 bases respectively, with 13 bases between them. This CDR3 reads CASSLVGLSDSNQPQHF. The CDR3 DNA reads as TGTGCCAGCAGCTTAGTCGGGTTGTCAGATAGCAATCAGCCCCAGCATTTT.